A selection of T cell receptor beta chains follows, all from one sample in a study of regulatory T cells in long-lasting Graves disease. Using its own MiXCR run on the multiplex PCR reads, TCRdb lists one record per CDR3 protein. The sample consists of roughly 360,000 distinct CDR3 sequences, 10% to 15% of them appearing once. This same sample was also part of a study on T cells in Graves' hyperthyroidism and ophthalmopathy.

The material was peripheral blood mononuclear cells (PBMCs), obtained at new diagnosis, from a patient treated with antithyroid drugs. Receptor source: a woman aged 18-35 years with Graves disease. Both conserved end residues are part of each CDR3. The order of the fields is D gene, V gene, J gene, clone size, CDR3 DNA, CDR3 protein. D genes are given only for firm matches. A clone size is listed for some rows: how often the clone was seen (once, few, many), or a class if it is expanded.

>-|TRBV11-2|TRBJ2-3|many
TGTGCCAGCAGCTTACAGCTGCAGGACACAGATACGCAGTATTTT
CASSLQLQDTDTQYF
>-|TRBV4-3|TRBJ1-1|few
TGCGCCAGCAGCCAGTCTACAGGGACACCCACTGAAGCTTTCTTT
CASSQSTGTPTEAFF
>TRBD2|TRBV20-1|TRBJ2-1|many
TGCAGTGCTAGATTTGGTAGCGGGAACCCAGCCTCCTACAATGAGCAGTTCTTC
CSARFGSGNPASYNEQFF
>TRBD2|TRBV7-9|TRBJ2-7|-
TGTGCCAGCAGCCCTCCTAGCGGGAGTGAGCAGTACTTC
CASSPPSGSEQYF
>TRBD2|TRBV12-3/TRBV12-4|TRBJ2-1|many
TGTGCCAGCACGAGTTCTAGCGGGGGGGCAGGTGAGCAGTTCTTC
CASTSSSGGAGEQFF
>TRBD1|TRBV30|TRBJ1-5|-
TGTGCCTGGAGTGCCGACAGGGAACCTCAGCCCCAGCATTTT
CAWSADREPQPQHF
>TRBD1|TRBV20-1|TRBJ2-3|many
TGCAGTGCTAGAGATTCAGGGGGCAAGGATACGCAGTATTTT
CSARDSGGKDTQYF
>-|TRBV2|TRBJ1-2|many
TGTGCCAGCAGTGATTGGGGATCGGAAAACTATGGCTACACCTTC
CASSDWGSENYGYTF
>-|TRBV20-1|TRBJ2-1|-
TGCAGTGCTAGAGATATCCTCCCACCGGCGGGGTACTCCTACAATGAGCAGTTCTTC
CSARDILPPAGYSYNEQFF
>TRBD1|TRBV6-1|TRBJ2-7|many
TGTGCCAGCAGTCGGGACCGGGACAGGCCCTACGAGCAGTACTTC
CASSRDRDRPYEQYF
>TRBD1|TRBV6-1|TRBJ1-2|many
TGTGCCAGCAGCGCCCTACAGGGGGCCGGTGGCTACACCTTC
CASSALQGAGGYTF
>TRBD2|TRBV20-1|TRBJ2-1|many
TGCAGTGCTAGAGATCAGTTTAGCGGGGAGAGCTCCTACAATGAGCAGTTCTTC
CSARDQFSGESSYNEQFF
>TRBD1|TRBV7-9|TRBJ1-1|many
TGTGCCAGCAGCTTGACAGGGATCACTGAAGCTTTCTTT
CASSLTGITEAFF
>TRBD2|TRBV24-1|TRBJ2-2|many
TGTGCCACCAGTGATTTACCCGGACTAGCGGGCAGCACCGGGGAGCTGTTTTTT
CATSDLPGLAGSTGELFF
>-|TRBV11-2|TRBJ1-2|many
TGTGCCAGCAGCCGAATACAGACAGAGTATGGCTACACCTTC
CASSRIQTEYGYTF
>-|TRBV7-2|TRBJ2-7|many
TGTGCCAGCAGCTTAGCGCGGGGTAAAGTCGACGAGCAGTACTTC
CASSLARGKVDEQYF
>-|TRBV5-1|TRBJ1-6|many
TGCGCCAGCAGCTTGGTTGGGACTACTAATTCACCCCTCCACTTT
CASSLVGTTNSPLHF
>-|TRBV20-1|TRBJ2-1|many
TGCAGTGCTTATGGGTGGGGGAATGAGCAGTTCTTC
CSAYGWGNEQFF
>TRBD1|TRBV30|TRBJ1-2|many
TGTGCCTGGAGAAATAAGGGGGCTGATGGCTACACCTTC
CAWRNKGADGYTF
>-|TRBV25-1|TRBJ1-3|once
TGTGCCAGCAGTGAATTCCTAACCCCGGCTGGAAACACCATATATTTT
CASSEFLTPAGNTIYF
>-|TRBV6-2/TRBV6-3|TRBJ1-5|many
TGTGCCAGCAGTTTCGGGCCGTGGGGCTCCAGCAATCAGCCCCAGCATTTT
CASSFGPWGSSNQPQHF